This T cell receptor beta chain was recovered during a study of T cell responses to AZD1222 COVID-19 vaccine. Note on this clone: The limits of the CDR3 on the DNA are not certain, so only TCRdb's listed CDR3 is given.

The CDR3 sequence runs 18 residues, both termini included. Data came from immunoSEQ multiplex PCR; TCRdb stores just in-frame clones and leaves some out. The sample carries about 180,000 clones, more than 90% recorded once. Material: peripheral blood, obtained on day 0 of AZD1222 vaccination. The receptor was derived from an adult in good health. The V and J genes are TRBV21-1 and TRBJ1-5. TRBV21-1 is a pseudogene. CDR3 residues: CASSKGNFGVGINQPQHF.